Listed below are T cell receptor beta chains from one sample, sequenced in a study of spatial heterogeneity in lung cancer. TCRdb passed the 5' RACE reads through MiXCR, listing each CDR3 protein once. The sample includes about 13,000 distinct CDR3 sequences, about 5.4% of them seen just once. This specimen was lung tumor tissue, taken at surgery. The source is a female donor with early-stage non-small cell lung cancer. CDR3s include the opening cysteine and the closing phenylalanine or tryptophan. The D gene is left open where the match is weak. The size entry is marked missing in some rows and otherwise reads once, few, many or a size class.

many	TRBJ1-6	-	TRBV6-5	TGTGCCAGCAGTTACCTGACGGGGGGCCCTTATAATTCACCCCTCCACTTT	CASSYLTGGPYNSPLHF
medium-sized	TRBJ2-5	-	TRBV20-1	TGCAGTGCCCCGGCAAGGTGGACCCAGTACTTC	CSAPARWTQYF
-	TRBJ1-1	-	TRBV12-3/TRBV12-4	TGTGCCAGCAGTTTAAGGGGAGCTTTCTTT	CASSLRGAFF
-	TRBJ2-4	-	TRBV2	TGTGCCAGCAGTGTTTCCGCTGTTAAAAACATTCAGTACTTC	CASSVSAVKNIQYF
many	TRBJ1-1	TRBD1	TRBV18	TGTGCCAGCTCTCTTGGACAGGGTAGTTTTGAAGCTTTCTTT	CASSLGQGSFEAFF
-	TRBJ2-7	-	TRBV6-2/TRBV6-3	TGTGCCAGCACGGTGAGGGGATTCAGGTACGAGCAGTACTTC	CASTVRGFRYEQYF
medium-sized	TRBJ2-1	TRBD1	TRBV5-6	TGTGCCAGCAGCACCGACAGGGGGCGAATACTAGATGAGCAGTTCTTC	CASSTDRGRILDEQFF
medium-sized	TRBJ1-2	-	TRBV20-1	TGCAGTGCTTCCCTTTACAGGGAGGCTTGGTATGGCTACACCTTC	CSASLYREAWYGYTF
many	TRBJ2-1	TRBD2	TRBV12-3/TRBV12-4	TGTGCCAGCAGACCAAGCGGGGGGGCTACCAATGAGCAGTTCTTC	CASRPSGGATNEQFF
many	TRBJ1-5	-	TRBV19	TGTGCCAGTCAGAGGAGGGGGTACAATCAGCCCCAGCATTTT	CASQRRGYNQPQHF